The rows below give T cell receptor beta chains drawn from one sample of a study of CD8 T cells in Susac syndrome. TCRdb itself ran the immunoSEQ multiplex PCR reads through MiXCR, one entry per CDR3 protein. Of fewer than 200,000 distinct CDR3 sequences in the sample, about 93% were seen once. The sequenced sample was CD4+ T cells from PBMCs. The receptors stem from a human donor in good health. Each CDR3 is given with its conserved first and last residue. The D gene is left open where the match is weak. Size is stated for part of the rows, as once, few or many counts, or as a class when the clone is expanded.

d_call: .; j_call: TRBJ1-5; clone_size: .; cdr3_length: 13; v_call: TRBV7-6; cdr3_aa: CASSRDGGQPQHF; cdr3_nt: TGTGCCAGCAGCCGGGACGGAGGTCAGCCCCAGCATTTT
d_call: .; j_call: TRBJ1-5; clone_size: .; cdr3_length: 12; v_call: TRBV27; cdr3_aa: CASGGIRQPQHF; cdr3_nt: TGTGCCAGTGGGGGGATCCGTCAGCCCCAGCATTTT
d_call: TRBD1; j_call: TRBJ2-3; clone_size: .; cdr3_length: 18; v_call: TRBV4-2; cdr3_aa: CASSQYTPGQGMTDTQYF; cdr3_nt: TGTGCCAGCAGCCAATACACCCCGGGACAGGGGATGACAGATACGCAGTATTTT
d_call: .; j_call: TRBJ2-3; clone_size: .; cdr3_length: 12; v_call: TRBV29-1; cdr3_aa: CSVVLGTDTQYF; cdr3_nt: TGCAGCGTTGTCCTGGGCACAGATACGCAGTATTTT
d_call: TRBD1; j_call: TRBJ1-5; clone_size: .; cdr3_length: 16; v_call: TRBV7-2; cdr3_aa: CASRLGRGNSNQPQHF; cdr3_nt: TGTGCCAGCAGGTTGGGCAGGGGGAATAGCAATCAGCCCCAGCATTTT
d_call: .; j_call: TRBJ1-5; clone_size: few; cdr3_length: 15; v_call: TRBV7-8; cdr3_aa: CASSLGTGSNQPQHF; cdr3_nt: TGTGCCAGCAGCCTCGGGACGGGGTCTAATCAGCCCCAGCATTTT
d_call: TRBD2; j_call: TRBJ2-7; clone_size: .; cdr3_length: 15; v_call: TRBV5-1; cdr3_aa: CASSSGLAGAYEQYF; cdr3_nt: TGCGCCAGCAGCTCCGGACTAGCGGGGGCTTACGAGCAGTACTTC
d_call: .; j_call: TRBJ1-1; clone_size: .; cdr3_length: 15; v_call: TRBV7-2; cdr3_aa: CASSLAHSGRTEAFF; cdr3_nt: TGTGCCAGCAGCTTAGCGCATTCCGGGAGGACTGAAGCTTTCTTT
d_call: TRBD1; j_call: TRBJ1-6; clone_size: .; cdr3_length: 14; v_call: TRBV20-1; cdr3_aa: CSASRTGNNSPLHF; cdr3_nt: TGCAGTGCTTCCCGGACAGGCAATAATTCACCCCTCCACTTT
d_call: .; j_call: TRBJ2-6; clone_size: .; cdr3_length: 16; v_call: TRBV2; cdr3_aa: CASSAIHLPGANVLTF; cdr3_nt: TGTGCCAGCAGTGCGATACATCTTCCGGGGGCCAACGTCCTGACTTTC
d_call: .; j_call: TRBJ2-3; clone_size: .; cdr3_length: 16; v_call: TRBV27; cdr3_aa: CASSPDRPFGTDTQYF; cdr3_nt: TGTGCCAGCAGTCCTGACAGGCCCTTCGGCACAGATACGCAGTATTTT
d_call: TRBD2; j_call: TRBJ2-3; clone_size: .; cdr3_length: 14; v_call: TRBV12-5; cdr3_aa: CASANSGGTDTQYF; cdr3_nt: TGTGCTAGTGCCAACAGCGGGGGCACAGATACGCAGTATTTT
d_call: TRBD1; j_call: TRBJ1-2; clone_size: .; cdr3_length: 17; v_call: TRBV15; cdr3_aa: CATSRGLRGGANYGYTF; cdr3_nt: TGTGCCACCAGCAGAGGCCTCAGGGGGGGCGCTAACTATGGCTACACCTTC
d_call: TRBD1; j_call: TRBJ2-5; clone_size: .; cdr3_length: 15; v_call: TRBV15; cdr3_aa: CATSRGTGAQETQYF; cdr3_nt: TGTGCCACCAGCAGGGGGACAGGGGCTCAAGAGACCCAGTACTTC
d_call: .; j_call: TRBJ1-1; clone_size: .; cdr3_length: 13; v_call: TRBV3-1; cdr3_aa: CASSQERTGRAFF; cdr3_nt: TGTGCCAGCAGCCAAGAGCGTACAGGGAGGGCTTTCTTT
d_call: .; j_call: TRBJ2-1; clone_size: once; cdr3_length: 12; v_call: TRBV20-1; cdr3_aa: CSGRRGVNEQFF; cdr3_nt: TGCAGTGGCCGTCGGGGAGTCAATGAGCAGTTCTTC
d_call: .; j_call: TRBJ1-1; clone_size: .; cdr3_length: 14; v_call: TRBV3-1; cdr3_aa: CASSLGPPNTEAFF; cdr3_nt: TGTGCCAGCAGCCTGGGACCTCCGAACACTGAAGCTTTCTTT
d_call: TRBD1; j_call: TRBJ2-5; clone_size: .; cdr3_length: 15; v_call: TRBV10-3; cdr3_aa: CAISDTGTAKETQYF; cdr3_nt: TGTGCCATCAGTGATACCGGGACAGCGAAAGAGACCCAGTACTTC
d_call: .; j_call: TRBJ2-6; clone_size: .; cdr3_length: 14; v_call: TRBV28; cdr3_aa: CASSRTSGANVLTF; cdr3_nt: TGTGCCAGCAGTCGCACCTCTGGGGCCAACGTCCTGACTTTC
d_call: TRBD2; j_call: TRBJ2-5; clone_size: .; cdr3_length: 13; v_call: TRBV28; cdr3_aa: CASRPGGKETQYF; cdr3_nt: TGTGCCTCAAGGCCGGGGGGAAAAGAGACCCAGTACTTC
d_call: .; j_call: TRBJ2-1; clone_size: .; cdr3_length: 13; v_call: TRBV25-1; cdr3_aa: CASSESVPGEQFF; cdr3_nt: TGTGCCAGCAGTGAATCAGTCCCGGGTGAGCAGTTCTTC
d_call: TRBD1; j_call: TRBJ1-1; clone_size: .; cdr3_length: 13; v_call: TRBV3-1; cdr3_aa: CATQDRGGTEAFF; cdr3_nt: TGTGCCACCCAGGACAGGGGGGGGACTGAAGCTTTCTTT
d_call: .; j_call: TRBJ2-1; clone_size: few; cdr3_length: 11; v_call: TRBV20-1; cdr3_aa: CSALQGYEQFF; cdr3_nt: TGCAGTGCTTTACAGGGTTATGAGCAGTTCTTC
d_call: TRBD2; j_call: TRBJ2-1; clone_size: .; cdr3_length: 15; v_call: TRBV7-2; cdr3_aa: CASSSRLAGGNEQFF; cdr3_nt: TGTGCCAGCAGCTCTCGACTAGCGGGGGGCAATGAGCAGTTCTTC
d_call: .; j_call: TRBJ1-1; clone_size: .; cdr3_length: 13; v_call: TRBV5-1; cdr3_aa: CASSVQQHTEAFF; cdr3_nt: TGCGCCAGCAGCGTGCAACAGCACACTGAAGCTTTCTTT
d_call: .; j_call: TRBJ1-2; clone_size: .; cdr3_length: 14; v_call: TRBV20-1; cdr3_aa: CSAKDAQAVYGYTF; cdr3_nt: TGCAGTGCCAAGGACGCCCAGGCCGTCTATGGCTACACCTTC
d_call: .; j_call: TRBJ2-4; clone_size: .; cdr3_length: 14; v_call: TRBV7-2; cdr3_aa: CASSPSGAKNIQYF; cdr3_nt: TGTGCCAGCAGCCCGTCCGGGGCGAAAAACATTCAGTACTTC
d_call: .; j_call: TRBJ2-7; clone_size: few; cdr3_length: 12; v_call: TRBV2; cdr3_aa: CASSPRDYEQYF; cdr3_nt: TGTGCCAGCAGCCCCAGGGACTACGAGCAGTACTTC
d_call: .; j_call: TRBJ2-3; clone_size: once; cdr3_length: 14; v_call: TRBV4-3; cdr3_aa: CASSQDSGTDTQYF; cdr3_nt: TGCGCCAGCAGCCAAGATTCCGGCACAGATACGCAGTATTTT
d_call: .; j_call: TRBJ1-2; clone_size: .; cdr3_length: 13; v_call: TRBV4-1; cdr3_aa: CASSRLGTYGYTF; cdr3_nt: TGCGCCAGCAGCCGGCTGGGTACCTACGGCTACACCTTC
d_call: .; j_call: TRBJ2-7; clone_size: .; cdr3_length: 13; v_call: TRBV29-1; cdr3_aa: CSVANKATYEQYF; cdr3_nt: TGCAGCGTTGCGAACAAGGCGACCTACGAGCAGTACTTC
d_call: .; j_call: TRBJ1-1; clone_size: .; cdr3_length: 15; v_call: TRBV29-1; cdr3_aa: CSAGYPGTRNTEAFF; cdr3_nt: TGCAGCGCGGGCTACCCGGGGACACGCAACACTGAAGCTTTCTTT
d_call: .; j_call: TRBJ2-5; clone_size: .; cdr3_length: 15; v_call: TRBV7-9; cdr3_aa: CASSLGGRAQETQYF; cdr3_nt: TGTGCCAGCAGCTTAGGGGGCAGGGCCCAAGAGACCCAGTACTTC
d_call: TRBD2; j_call: TRBJ2-5; clone_size: .; cdr3_length: 14; v_call: TRBV9; cdr3_aa: CASSVGLARETQYF; cdr3_nt: TGTGCCAGCAGCGTAGGACTAGCGAGAGAGACCCAGTACTTC
d_call: .; j_call: TRBJ1-6; clone_size: .; cdr3_length: 15; v_call: TRBV13; cdr3_aa: CASSSSGPNNSPLHF; cdr3_nt: TGTGCCAGCAGCTCCTCTGGCCCTAATAATTCACCCCTCCACTTT
d_call: TRBD2; j_call: TRBJ2-3; clone_size: once; cdr3_length: 13; v_call: TRBV20-1; cdr3_aa: CSAGSGGGDTQYF; cdr3_nt: TGCAGTGCTGGTAGCGGGGGGGGAGATACGCAGTATTTT
d_call: .; j_call: TRBJ2-1; clone_size: .; cdr3_length: 14; v_call: TRBV18; cdr3_aa: CASSPPSGGSEQFF; cdr3_nt: TGTGCCAGCTCACCACCCTCCGGGGGAAGTGAGCAGTTCTTC
d_call: .; j_call: TRBJ1-4; clone_size: .; cdr3_length: 14; v_call: TRBV3-1; cdr3_aa: CASSQRGMNEKLFF; cdr3_nt: TGTGCCAGCAGCCAACGAGGGATGAATGAAAAACTGTTTTTT
d_call: .; j_call: TRBJ2-1; clone_size: .; cdr3_length: 12; v_call: TRBV29-1; cdr3_aa: CSVEVGLAEQFF; cdr3_nt: TGCAGCGTTGAGGTTGGCCTAGCGGAGCAGTTCTTC
d_call: TRBD1; j_call: TRBJ2-7; clone_size: .; cdr3_length: 18; v_call: TRBV7-6; cdr3_aa: CASSPRPRGSGQGYEQYF; cdr3_nt: TGTGCCAGCAGCCCACGACCTAGAGGGTCGGGACAGGGCTACGAGCAGTACTTC
d_call: .; j_call: TRBJ1-4; clone_size: few; cdr3_length: 14; v_call: TRBV30; cdr3_aa: CAWSRGRRDEKLFF; cdr3_nt: TGTGCCTGGAGCCGTGGACGGCGTGATGAAAAACTGTTTTTT
d_call: .; j_call: TRBJ1-1; clone_size: .; cdr3_length: 13; v_call: TRBV7-9; cdr3_aa: CASSFGKGIGAFF; cdr3_nt: TGTGCCAGCAGTTTTGGGAAGGGAATCGGAGCTTTCTTT
d_call: TRBD1; j_call: TRBJ2-2; clone_size: .; cdr3_length: 18; v_call: TRBV5-1; cdr3_aa: CASRMRDREDPNTGELFF; cdr3_nt: TGCGCCAGCAGGATGAGGGACAGGGAGGATCCGAACACCGGGGAGCTGTTTTTT
d_call: .; j_call: TRBJ2-3; clone_size: .; cdr3_length: 14; v_call: TRBV5-1; cdr3_aa: CASSLGDTKDTQYF; cdr3_nt: TGCGCCAGCAGCTTGGGAGACACTAAGGATACGCAGTATTTT
d_call: .; j_call: TRBJ1-2; clone_size: .; cdr3_length: 14; v_call: TRBV7-2; cdr3_aa: CASSPSAGTSGYTF; cdr3_nt: TGTGCCAGCAGCCCCAGTGCGGGCACGAGTGGCTACACCTTC
d_call: TRBD2; j_call: TRBJ2-1; clone_size: .; cdr3_length: 16; v_call: TRBV24-1; cdr3_aa: CATSGGRVSSYNEQFF; cdr3_nt: TGTGCCACCAGTGGGGGGAGGGTCAGCTCCTACAATGAGCAGTTCTTC
d_call: .; j_call: TRBJ2-1; clone_size: .; cdr3_length: 11; v_call: TRBV5-6; cdr3_aa: CASSLINEQFF; cdr3_nt: TGTGCCAGCAGCCTAATCAATGAGCAGTTCTTC
d_call: TRBD2; j_call: TRBJ2-3; clone_size: .; cdr3_length: 15; v_call: TRBV9; cdr3_aa: CASSPSGVGTDTQYF; cdr3_nt: TGTGCCAGCAGCCCGAGCGGGGTGGGCACAGATACGCAGTATTTT